The clone carrying this T cell receptor (beta chain) was counted only a few times. What it binds is not known. The sample originates from a study of cytomegalovirus exposure and HLA in healthy donors. 13 Jbeta primers and 60 Vbeta primers were used for the PCR. Profiling relied on immunoSEQ multiplex PCR, and the TCRdb table lists in-frame clones only, not all of them. The sample lists some 170,000 clones; about two thirds were seen once. Whole-study results and caveats: Trimming of TCR beta V- and J-genes showed a link, identified in a later analysis, to a missense DCLRE1C variant. By HLA locus, TCR association rates varied in a later analysis, with DRB1 showing the most and HLA-C the fewest. In a later analysis, several top co-occurrence clusters appeared linked to parvovirus B19, influenza, CMV and Epstein-Barr virus.

The donors, nominally healthy at sampling, likely had unrecorded immune exposures. The source of this sequence is a woman under 40 in good health and CMV-seronegative. Sequencing input: PBMCs.

The CDR3 is CASSVRDRGVTDTQYF. In DNA form, the CDR3 reads TGTGCCAGCAGCGTACGGGACAGGGGAGTCACAGATACGCAGTATTTT. This chain joins TRBV9 and TRBJ2-3; TRBD1 aligns across 10 bases. The V segment lost 1 base and the J segment 2 bases; nucleotides outside the gene matches: 4. The CDR3 is 16 amino acids. The V gene's germline CDR1 is SGDLS and CDR2 YYNGEE. Based on the CDR3 plus reference TRBV9 and TRBJ2-3, the full variable domain is DSGVTQTPKHLITATGQRVTLRCSPRSGDLSVYWYQQSLDQGLQFLIQYYNGEERAKGNILERFSAQQFPDLHSELNLSSLELGDSALYFCASSVRDRGVTDTQYFGPGTRLTVL.